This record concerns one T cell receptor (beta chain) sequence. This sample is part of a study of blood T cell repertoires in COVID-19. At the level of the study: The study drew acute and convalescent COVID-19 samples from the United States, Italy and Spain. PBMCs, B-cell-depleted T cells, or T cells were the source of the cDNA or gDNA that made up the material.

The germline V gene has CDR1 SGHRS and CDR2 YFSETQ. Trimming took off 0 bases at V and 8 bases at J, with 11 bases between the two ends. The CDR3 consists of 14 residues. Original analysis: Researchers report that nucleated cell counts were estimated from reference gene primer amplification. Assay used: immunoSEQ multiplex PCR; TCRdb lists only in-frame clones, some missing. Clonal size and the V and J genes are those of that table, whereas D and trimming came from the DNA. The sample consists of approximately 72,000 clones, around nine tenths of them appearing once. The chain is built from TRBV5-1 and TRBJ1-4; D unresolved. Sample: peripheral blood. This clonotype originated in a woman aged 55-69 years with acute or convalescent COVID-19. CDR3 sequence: CASSLDRRNEKLFF. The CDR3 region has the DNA TGCGCCAGCAGCTTGGACAGACGAAACGAAAAACTGTTTTTT.